Listed below are T cell receptor beta chains from one sample, sequenced in a study of T cell responses to AZD1222 COVID-19 vaccine. TCRdb keeps only in-frame clones here, not all; method: immunoSEQ multiplex PCR. The sample includes about 100,000 clones, more than 75% of them seen just once. This material consisted of peripheral blood, taken on day 0 of AZD1222 vaccination. These receptors originate from an adult in good health. Each CDR3 is given with its conserved first and last residue. A D gene is named only where the DNA matches it firmly. Where a row states a size, it is once, few, many or the class of an expanded clone; other rows omit it.

D | J | size | V | CDR3 | DNA
- | TRBJ1-3 | - | TRBV10-3 | CAIKQEGGAGNTIYF | TGTGCCATCAAACAAGAAGGGGGGGCTGGAAACACCATATATTTT
- | TRBJ1-4 | - | TRBV7-9 | CASSPRGGDEKLFF | TGTGCCAGCAGCCCGAGGGGGGGAGACGAAAAACTGTTTTTT
- | TRBJ2-3 | - | TRBV7-3 | CASSSDGSTDTQYF | TGTGCCAGCAGCTCCGACGGGAGCACAGATACGCAGTATTTT
TRBD1 | TRBJ1-2 | - | TRBV5-6 | CASSFPPPTGERYGYTF | TGTGCCAGCAGCTTTCCCCCTCCGACAGGGGAACGGTATGGCTACACCTTC
- | TRBJ1-3 | few | TRBV20-1 | CSASIRFFGNTIYF | TGCAGTGCTAGTATCCGATTTTTTGGAAACACCATATATTTT
TRBD1 | TRBJ2-1 | - | TRBV10-3 | CAATGGEATNNNNEQFF | TGTGCCGCCACAGGGGGTGAGGCCACCAACAACAACAATGAGCAGTTCTTC
TRBD1 | TRBJ2-3 | once | TRBV5-1 | CASRDSHSTDTQYF | TGCGCCAGTCGGGACAGCCATAGCACAGATACGCAGTATTTT
TRBD1 | TRBJ1-1 | - | TRBV7-8 | CASSEGQGLNTEAFF | TGTGCCAGCAGCGAGGGACAGGGGCTGAACACTGAAGCTTTCTTT
- | TRBJ2-5 | - | TRBV21-1 | CASSMTDRETQYF | TGTGCCAGCAGCATGACAGACCGGGAGACCCAGTACTTC
- | TRBJ1-4 | - | TRBV5-4 | CASSEGRGINEKLFF | TGTGCCAGCAGCGAAGGTCGAGGGATTAATGAAAAACTGTTTTTT